This record concerns one T cell receptor beta chain sequence. This table comes from immunoSEQ multiplex PCR, and its TCRdb copy is limited to in-frame clones, with some not included. The repertoire has around 120,000 clones, around 82% of them found once; the top ten carry 2.4%. V was shortened by 5 bases and J by 5 bases, with 12 bases between the two germline ends. The CDR3 loop spans 13 amino acids. CDR1 SGHTA and CDR2 FQGNSA come from the germline V gene. This record comes from a study of PD-L1 blockade in urothelial cancer. Looking at the study overall: At 3 weeks (second dose) and 6 weeks after starting treatment, blood was analyzed.

Enrolled patients showed locally advanced or metastatic urothelial carcinoma. The receptor was isolated from a man aged 45 to 65 with urothelial cancer. The rearrangement joins TRBV7-2 to TRBJ2-5; D is uncertain. Sequenced here: PBMCs, sampled around atezolizumab (anti-PD-L1) treatment. CDR3 nucleotides: TGTGCCAGCAGCGCGCAAGTACGGGAGACCCAGTACTTC. Residues: CASSAQVRETQYF.